The rows below give T cell receptor beta chains drawn from one sample of a study of blood T cell repertoires in COVID-19. Using immunoSEQ multiplex PCR, the repertoire was profiled, and TCRdb retains in-frame clones only, with some absent. The data hold about 48,000 clones, with about 83% observed a single time. Source material: peripheral blood. These TCRs come from a woman aged 60 to 75 with acute or convalescent COVID-19. The CDR3 runs from the conserved cysteine through the conserved F or W. D genes are given only for firm matches. The listing skips clone size in some rows; elsewhere it reads once, few, many or a size class.

cdr3_aa cdr3_nt j_call d_call v_call cdr3_length clone_size
CASSPSISGRETQYF TGTGCCAGCAGCCCCTCGATTAGCGGGAGAGAGACCCAGTACTTC TRBJ2-5 TRBD2 TRBV28 15 -
CATSPGRETDGYTF TGTGCCACCTCCCCTGGCCGGGAAACCGACGGCTACACCTTC TRBJ1-2 - TRBV15 14 -
CASSAGLARHEQFF TGTGCCAGCAGCGCGGGACTAGCTAGGCATGAGCAGTTCTTC TRBJ2-1 TRBD2 TRBV5-4 14 -
CASSQEREQFF TGCGCCAGCAGCCAAGAGCGGGAGCAGTTCTTC TRBJ2-1 - TRBV4-1 11 -
CASSHQGFNEQFF TGCGCCAGCAGTCACCAGGGGTTCAATGAGCAGTTCTTC TRBJ2-1 - TRBV23-1 13 few
CASSSGGTELEKLFF TGTGCCAGCAGCTCCGGGGGTACAGAGCTAGAAAAACTGTTTTTT TRBJ1-4 - TRBV7-9 15 -
CASSLQGYSGNTIYF TGTGCCAGCAGCCTACAGGGATACTCTGGAAACACCATATATTTT TRBJ1-3 - TRBV11-1 15 -
CASSLQGSDGYTF TGTGCCAGCAGTTTACAGGGCTCAGATGGCTACACCTTC TRBJ1-2 - TRBV12-3/TRBV12-4 13 -
CASSYSSNEKLFF TGTGCCAGCAGTTATAGCTCTAATGAAAAACTGTTTTTT TRBJ1-4 - TRBV6-5 13 -
CAINALAGNTGELFF TGTGCCATCAATGCCCTAGCGGGGAACACCGGGGAGCTGTTTTTT TRBJ2-2 TRBD2 TRBV10-3 15 -
CASSASGGPPEDTQYF TGTGCCAGCAGCGCTAGCGGGGGGCCTCCCGAGGATACGCAGTATTTT TRBJ2-3 TRBD2 TRBV9 16 -
CASSHRGKYGYTF TGTGCCAGCAGCCACAGGGGAAAGTATGGCTACACCTTC TRBJ1-2 TRBD1 TRBV12-3/TRBV12-4 13 -